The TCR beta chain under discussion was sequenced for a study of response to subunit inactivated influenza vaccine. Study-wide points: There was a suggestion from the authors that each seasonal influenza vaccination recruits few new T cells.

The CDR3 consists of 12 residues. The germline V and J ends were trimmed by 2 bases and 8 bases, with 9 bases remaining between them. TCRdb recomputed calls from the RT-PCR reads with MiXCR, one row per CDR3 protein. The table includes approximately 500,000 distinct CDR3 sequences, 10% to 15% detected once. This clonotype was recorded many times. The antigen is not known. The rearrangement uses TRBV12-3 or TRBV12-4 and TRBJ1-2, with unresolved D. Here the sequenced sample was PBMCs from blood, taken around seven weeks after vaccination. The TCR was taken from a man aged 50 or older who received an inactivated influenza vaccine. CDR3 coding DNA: TGTGCCAGCAGTTTAAGTCCTGCAGGCTACACCTTC. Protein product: CASSLSPAGYTF.